The present entry profiles one TCR beta chain with its context. This clone was found once. What this receptor recognizes is not known. No base quality information exists; no much larger clone differs at one position. Including cysteine and phenylalanine, the CDR3 has 14 amino acids. CDR3 DNA only is kept here, 42 bases in frame from base 1. The junction shows trimming of 6 bases on V and 6 bases on J, and the gene matches do not reach 8 bases of it. Taken from the germline V gene, the CDR1 and CDR2 loops are MDHEN and SYDVKM. Participants in the prospective study were enrolled through a virtual design, were aged about 18 to 89 years, and lived in approximately 24 United States geographic areas. To assign participants to cohorts, the prospective study relied on clinical history that participants themselves reported in a screening survey and a study questionnaire. ImmuneRACE Cohort 3 recovered participants were defined by two consecutive negative NP/OP PCR tests, healthcare professional clearance, or symptom resolution. In the prospective study, whole blood, serum and a nasopharyngeal or oropharyngeal swab were collected from each participant by mobile phlebotomists. Additional blood draws and questionnaires over an approximately two-month period could optionally be provided by prospective study participants. Prospective study blood samples were shipped either frozen or at room temperature before DNA extraction.

These data originate in a study of blood T cell repertoires in COVID-19 (dated by TCRdb to 2020 to 2021). General notes on the study: Samples from collaborators originated in the United States, Italy and Spain and spanned both the acute and convalescent phases of COVID-19. Where available, HLA class I and class II types were obtained from metadata supplied by the sample provider rather than from assay-based typing. The prospective study material was composed of cDNA or gDNA derived from T cells, B-cell-depleted T cells, or PBMCs. The repertoires were made available in a free public database intended to serve as a resource for research on the immune response to SARS-CoV-2. Deeply sampled blood TCRbeta repertoires from subjects exposed to, actively infected with, or recovered from COVID-19 were included in the dataset. A de-identified subject ID, COVID-19 status, age in years and sex were almost always included in the sample metadata. The samples were drawn from two sources: the first 160 participants of the ongoing ImmuneRACE study, and 1,000 to 1,500 subjects contributed by 6 global collaborators. What the study reported, not specific to this receptor: The amount of clinical and demographic metadata varied by source and participant and was provided uncurated.

TCRbeta CDR3 regions were amplified from genomic DNA using the immunoSEQ Assay, a bias-controlled multiplex PCR. In the paper's pipeline: Nucleated cell counts per sample were estimated from amplification of reference gene primers within the assay. To quantify the absolute abundance of each unique TCRbeta CDR3 rearrangement, sequence reads were collapsed and filtered. Productive Simpson clonality was computed per sample as the square root of Simpson's diversity index over productive rearrangements. TCRdb limited this immuneACCESS table to in-frame rearrangements with V and J called. A share of clones is missing; checked studies link under half to unresolved V genes, and the rest is unexplained. Clonal size and the V and J genes are those of that table, whereas D and trimming came from the DNA. This sample has approximately 480,000 clones in its table, and around 90% of those were observed once. The ten largest clones represent under 0.75% of the sample.

This TCR came from a woman aged 18-29 years who had recovered from COVID-19. This sequence uses TRBV28 and TRBJ1-1; TRBD1 fits 9 bases in the junction. Sequencing was performed on PBMCs or T cells enriched from blood (not recorded which). The CDR3: CASRGTGPISEAFF. The sequenced DNA is TGTGCCAGCAGAGGGACAGGGCCGATTTCTGAAGCTTTCTTT. Outside the CDR3, residues come from the reference TRBV28 and TRBJ1-1 proteins, so the full variable domain is: DVKVTQSSRYLVKRTGEKVFLECVQDMDHENMFWYRQDPGLGLRLIYFSYDVKMKEKGDIPEGYSVSREKKERFSLILESASTNQTSMYLCASRGTGPISEAFFGQGTRLTVV.